This is a list of T cell receptor beta chains from one sample in a study of patients and donors after allogeneic stem cell transplantation. MiXCR was run by TCRdb on the RT-PCR reads, yielding one entry per CDR3 protein. The sample consists of approximately 160,000 distinct CDR3 sequences, around 30% of them appearing once. The sample taken for sequencing was blood, either unsorted or a sorted T cell fraction (not recorded which). These receptors were collected from a human donor who was either an allogeneic HSCT recipient or a stem cell or donor lymphocyte infusion donor (not recorded which). It is not recorded whose cells these are; they may come from a transplant donor. The conserved cysteine and the conserved F or W are not part of the CDR3 here. Expanded clones get a size class; other rows say once, few or many, or leave the size out.

V gene: TRBV10-3; clone size: .; J gene: TRBJ2-7; CDR3 protein: AISEYPGSYEQY
V gene: TRBV7-9; clone size: .; J gene: TRBJ1-2; CDR3 protein: ASSPKGSTAGYT
V gene: TRBV7-2; clone size: .; J gene: TRBJ2-1; CDR3 protein: ASSLLGPPYNEQF
V gene: TRBV3-1; clone size: .; J gene: TRBJ2-4; CDR3 protein: ASSQKGADIQY
V gene: TRBV12-3/TRBV12-4; clone size: .; J gene: TRBJ1-1; CDR3 protein: ASSLEMSAF
V gene: TRBV4-3; clone size: .; J gene: TRBJ1-1; CDR3 protein: ASSQDTGGSTEAF
V gene: TRBV11-2; clone size: few; J gene: TRBJ1-6; CDR3 protein: ASSVPPSAPLH
V gene: TRBV18; clone size: few; J gene: TRBJ1-5; CDR3 protein: ASSQGQASNQPQH
V gene: TRBV30; clone size: few; J gene: TRBJ2-1; CDR3 protein: AWSGHPGYYNEQF
V gene: TRBV7-9; clone size: .; J gene: TRBJ1-1; CDR3 protein: ASKIQGMNTEAF
V gene: TRBV6-1; clone size: .; J gene: TRBJ2-3; CDR3 protein: AGGRTGPDTQY
V gene: TRBV24-1; clone size: few; J gene: TRBJ1-2; CDR3 protein: ATSDGAFYGYT